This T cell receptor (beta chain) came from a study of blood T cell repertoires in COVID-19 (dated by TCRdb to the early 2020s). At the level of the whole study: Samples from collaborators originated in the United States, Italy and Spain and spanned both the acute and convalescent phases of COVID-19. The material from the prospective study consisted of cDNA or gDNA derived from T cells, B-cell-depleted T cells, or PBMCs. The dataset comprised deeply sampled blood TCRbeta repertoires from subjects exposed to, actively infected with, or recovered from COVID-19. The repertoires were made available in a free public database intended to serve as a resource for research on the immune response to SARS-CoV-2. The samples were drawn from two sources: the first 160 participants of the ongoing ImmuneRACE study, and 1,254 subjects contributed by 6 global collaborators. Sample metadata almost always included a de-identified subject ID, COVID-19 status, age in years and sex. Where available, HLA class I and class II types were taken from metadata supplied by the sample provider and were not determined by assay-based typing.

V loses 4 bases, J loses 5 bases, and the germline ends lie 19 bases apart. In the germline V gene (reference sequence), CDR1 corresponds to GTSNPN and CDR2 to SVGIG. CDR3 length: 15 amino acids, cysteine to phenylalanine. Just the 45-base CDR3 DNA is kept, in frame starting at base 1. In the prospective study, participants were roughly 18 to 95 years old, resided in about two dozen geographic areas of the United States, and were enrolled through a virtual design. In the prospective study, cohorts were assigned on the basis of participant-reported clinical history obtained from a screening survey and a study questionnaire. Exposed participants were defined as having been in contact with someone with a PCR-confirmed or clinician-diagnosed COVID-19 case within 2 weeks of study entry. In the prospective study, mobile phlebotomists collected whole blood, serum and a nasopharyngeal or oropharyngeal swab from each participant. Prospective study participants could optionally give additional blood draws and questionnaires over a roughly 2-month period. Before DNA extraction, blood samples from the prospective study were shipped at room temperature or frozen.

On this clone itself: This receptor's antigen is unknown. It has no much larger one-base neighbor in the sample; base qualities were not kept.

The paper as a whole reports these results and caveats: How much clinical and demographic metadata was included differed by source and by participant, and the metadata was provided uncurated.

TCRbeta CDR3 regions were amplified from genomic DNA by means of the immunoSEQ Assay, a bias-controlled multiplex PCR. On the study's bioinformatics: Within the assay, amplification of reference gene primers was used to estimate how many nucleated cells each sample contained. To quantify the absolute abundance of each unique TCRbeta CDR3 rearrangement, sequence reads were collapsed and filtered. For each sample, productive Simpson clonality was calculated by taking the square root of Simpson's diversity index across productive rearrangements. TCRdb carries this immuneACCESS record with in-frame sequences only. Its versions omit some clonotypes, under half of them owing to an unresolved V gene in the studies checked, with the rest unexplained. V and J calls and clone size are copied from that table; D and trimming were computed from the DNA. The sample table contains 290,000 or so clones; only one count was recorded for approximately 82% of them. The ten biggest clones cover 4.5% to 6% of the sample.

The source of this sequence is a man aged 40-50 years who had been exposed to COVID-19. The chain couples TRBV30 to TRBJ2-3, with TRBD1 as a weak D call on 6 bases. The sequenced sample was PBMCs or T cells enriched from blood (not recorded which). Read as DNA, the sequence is TGTGCCTGGATTACAGGGATGGGGCGCGGAGATACGCAGTATTTT. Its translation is CAWITGMGRGDTQYF.